This record concerns one TCR beta chain sequence. This clone was seen only a few times. Its antigen is currently not known. No base quality values were provided; no much bigger clone lies one nucleotide off. The data were taken from a study of T cell responses to AZD1222 COVID-19 vaccine (dated by TCRdb to the early 2020s). The study in broad terms: AZD1222 recipients whose second dose came at about 4 weeks and those whose second dose came at about 12 weeks were combined into one group, since spike-specific TCR depth and breadth did not differ between the two schedules. A total of 233 trial participants underwent TCR sequencing, of whom 200 to 220 had received two doses of AZD1222 and some 25 had received two doses of the MenACWY control vaccine. Trial participants were enrolled into age subgroups of 18-55, 56-69 and 70-plus years, which contained 148, 28 and 57 TCR-sequenced participants, respectively.

The time point label, as the study defines it: baseline before first vaccination. Vaccinee samples were obtained from the UK trials COV001 and COV002, which included a single-blind randomized controlled phase 2/3 trial of AZD1222 (ChAdOx1 nCoV-19) in healthy adults. For TCRbeta chain sequencing, PBMC samples were collected from trial participants at day 0 and at day 28 after the second dose. CDR1 and CDR2 are drawn from the germline V gene: SNHLY, FYNNEI. Reading from cysteine to phenylalanine, the CDR3 counts 15 amino acids. The retained sequence is limited to the CDR3, 45 bases, with the frame set at the first base. V and J are truncated by 5 bases and 0 bases respectively, leaving an intervening sequence of 13 bases. The CDR3 regions of human TCRbeta chains were analyzed by immunosequencing. The paper's processing steps were these. Repertoire TCRs were checked for matches against a reference library of SARS-CoV-2-specific TCRs that had been generated using the MIRA antigen-specificity platform. Breadth meant the fraction of unique TCRs that were SARS-CoV-2-associated, whereas depth meant the fraction of total T cells that were SARS-CoV-2-associated. Each spike-specific TCR was assigned to its reactive spike region and to a CD4 or CD8 class using the MIRA data. Log10-transformed breadth and depth values were compared by one-way ANOVA with Sidak's multiple comparisons tests. Drawn from immuneACCESS, this table holds only the in-frame rearrangements with V and J called that TCRdb kept. Clones are partly lost; checked studies trace under half to an unresolved V gene and leave the rest unexplained. The DNA was the basis for D and trimming; V, J and clone size are from that table. This sample gives 45,000 to 60,000 clones in total; over 65% of them show up just once. The ten largest clones represent approximately 6.3% of the sample.

Overall results and qualifications from the work: After two AZD1222 doses, spike-specific TCR breadth and depth were significantly higher than at day 0 and than in MenACWY recipients. Epitopes outside the regions mutated in the B.1.351 and B.1.1.7 variants were reportedly recognized by nearly half of the unique spike-specific TCRs. In the small 56-69-year group, the increase in depth fell short of significance, most likely because of low power. Most participants were white British and females outnumbered males, and the authors suggested that clonal diversity may have been underestimated. Because no day 14 peak-response samples were available, the repertoires could be characterized only after the peak T cell response. The whole spike protein was spanned by vaccine-associated CD4 TCRs, and dominant responses were seen in regions 160-218 and 743-854. Conclusions about previously exposed vaccinees were limited because only six AZD1222 recipients were SARS-CoV-2 seropositive at baseline.

This specimen was peripheral blood, taken on day 0 of AZD1222 vaccination. Recombination linked TRBV2 to TRBJ1-2; the D gene is not confidently resolved. This TCR derives from an adult in good health. This receptor has the CDR3 CASSPVKTSNYGYTF. Here is the DNA: TGTGCCAGCAGTCCAGTCAAGACCTCTAACTATGGCTACACCTTC.